What follows describes a single T cell receptor (beta chain). Profiling relied on immunoSEQ multiplex PCR, and the TCRdb table lists in-frame clones only, not all of them. Seen here are around 97,000 clones, roughly 87% observed once, and the top ten hold approximately 6.2%. The data are from a study of blood T cell repertoires in COVID-19. On the study more broadly: Whether acute or convalescent, the COVID-19 samples came from the United States, Italy and Spain.

The clonotype comes from a human donor in a cohort sampled during active COVID-19. Material for sequencing was peripheral blood.

The CDR3 protein is CASSQVLAGGSYEQYF. The CDR3 region has the DNA TGCGCCAGCAGCCAAGTACTAGCGGGGGGGTCCTACGAGCAGTACTTC. The V call is TRBV4-1, the J call TRBJ2-7, with TRBD2 matching over 13 bases. The CDR3 loop spans 16 amino acids. V gave up 1 base and J gave up 1 base; unmatched junction bases: 1. Germline V gene lookup returns CDR1 MGHRA and CDR2 YSYEKL.